The rows below give T cell receptor beta chains drawn from one sample of a study of shared clonotypes between healthy human individuals. The repertoire was sequenced with immunoSEQ multiplex PCR; TCRdb's copy has only in-frame clones and lacks some. In the table there are some 1,100,000 clones, 78% of which are singletons. The sequencing input was memory CD4+ T cells from PBMCs. The receptors were sampled from a man aged 18 to 30 in good health. Some clones in this sample may be carry-over from other donors' samples. CDR3s include the opening cysteine and the closing phenylalanine or tryptophan. The D gene is left open where the match is weak. Size is omitted from some rows. Given values are once, few, many or a class for expanded clones.

V gene	J gene	D gene	clone size	CDR3 protein	CDR3 DNA
TRBV10-1	TRBJ2-7	TRBD1	-	CAKATYRDRAYEQYF	TGCGCCAAAGCCACCTACCGGGACAGGGCGTACGAGCAGTACTTC
TRBV30	TRBJ1-5	-	many	CAWRRGGIGKGQPQHF	TGTGCCTGGAGAAGGGGCGGAATAGGAAAGGGGCAGCCCCAGCATTTT
TRBV28	TRBJ2-1	-	-	CASRLGDNEQFF	TGTGCCAGCAGGTTAGGAGATAATGAGCAGTTCTTC
TRBV18	TRBJ1-4	TRBD1	-	CASSSLPRQGEAKLFF	TGTGCCAGCTCGTCCCTCCCAAGACAGGGTGAGGCAAAACTGTTTTTT
TRBV4-3	TRBJ2-7	-	-	CASSQHPATTYEQYF	TGCGCCAGCAGCCAACATCCGGCGACAACCTACGAGCAGTACTTC
TRBV18	TRBJ2-7	-	-	CASSLILDYEQYF	TGTGCCAGCTCACTGATCTTGGACTACGAGCAGTACTTC
TRBV7-9	TRBJ2-1	TRBD1	-	CASSLVGTAILYNGQFF	TGTGCCAGCAGCTTAGTCGGGACAGCTATACTTTACAATGGGCAGTTCTTC
TRBV10-1	TRBJ2-2	-	-	CASSDIGELFF	TGCGCCAGCAGTGATATCGGGGAGCTGTTTTTT
TRBV29-1	TRBJ1-3	-	-	CSVGAATTGNTIYF	TGCAGCGTTGGCGCGGCTACTACTGGAAACACCATATATTTT
TRBV4-3	TRBJ2-4	-	-	CASSQDLLGKNIQYF	TGCGCCAGCAGCCAAGATCTCCTTGGCAAAAACATTCAGTACTTC
TRBV10-3	TRBJ2-3	TRBD2	-	CAITSGRIGTDTQYF	TGTGCCATCACTAGCGGGAGAATCGGCACAGATACGCAGTATTTT
TRBV18	TRBJ2-5	-	-	CASSPPSSETQYF	TGTGCCAGCTCACCACCCAGCTCAGAGACCCAGTACTTC
TRBV5-1	TRBJ1-3	-	-	CASSSNPGGASRNTIYF	TGCGCCAGCAGCTCAAACCCGGGGGGCGCGTCGAGAAACACCATATATTTT
TRBV5-4	TRBJ2-5	-	-	CASSSYRVLGETQYF	TGTGCCAGCAGCTCATACCGGGTTTTGGGGGAGACCCAGTACTTC
TRBV7-2	TRBJ2-1	-	-	CASSLLRGGNNEQFF	TGTGCCAGCAGCCTCCTAAGGGGGGGAAACAATGAGCAGTTCTTC
TRBV28	TRBJ1-2	-	-	CASSRGGDYGYTF	TGTGCCAGCTCCCGGGGAGGCGACTATGGCTACACCTTC
TRBV6-5	TRBJ2-1	-	-	CASRYSGPYNEQFF	TGTGCCAGCAGATATAGTGGGCCCTACAATGAGCAGTTCTTC
TRBV7-2	TRBJ2-5	TRBD2	-	CASTMTSGRGETQYF	TGTGCCAGCACCATGACTAGCGGGAGGGGGGAGACCCAGTACTTC
TRBV7-8	TRBJ2-1	-	-	CASSLARFYNEQFF	TGTGCCAGCAGCTTAGCTCGCTTCTACAATGAGCAGTTCTTC
TRBV28	TRBJ2-3	TRBD2	few	CASSLGLAGGRGDTQYF	TGTGCCAGCAGTTTAGGACTAGCGGGAGGGAGGGGAGATACGCAGTATTTT
TRBV28	TRBJ1-5	TRBD1	-	CASPTTGVGNQPQHF	TGTGCCAGCCCTACGACAGGGGTAGGCAATCAGCCCCAGCATTTT
TRBV2	TRBJ1-3	-	-	CASSDLVDGNTIYF	TGTGCCAGCAGTGACCTAGTAGATGGAAACACCATATATTTT
TRBV2	TRBJ2-6	-	-	CASQPGVSGANVLTF	TGTGCCAGCCAGCCCGGGGTTAGTGGGGCCAACGTCCTGACTTTC
TRBV13	TRBJ1-1	TRBD1	-	CASSFRQGYGRAEAFF	TGTGCCAGCAGCTTTAGACAGGGGTACGGGCGCGCTGAAGCTTTCTTT
TRBV2	TRBJ2-3	-	-	CASSPTVAASTDTQYF	TGTGCCAGCAGTCCAACAGTCGCAGCTAGCACAGATACGCAGTATTTT
TRBV18	TRBJ2-6	TRBD1	-	CASSPPSRTGALGANVLTF	TGTGCCAGCTCACCACCATCAAGGACAGGGGCGCTGGGGGCCAACGTCCTGACTTTC
TRBV18	TRBJ1-1	-	-	CASSPLASGTEAFF	TGTGCCAGCTCACCACTGGCCTCGGGCACTGAAGCTTTCTTT
TRBV27	TRBJ2-1	-	-	CASSSPGSADGEQFF	TGTGCCAGCAGCTCCCCGGGCAGCGCGGATGGCGAGCAGTTCTTC
TRBV5-4	TRBJ2-1	-	-	CASSLDADRRNEQFF	TGTGCCAGCAGCTTGGACGCGGACCGAAGAAATGAGCAGTTCTTC
TRBV5-1	TRBJ2-1	TRBD2	-	CASSGGLAGAYNEQFF	TGCGCCAGCAGCGGTGGACTAGCGGGAGCCTACAATGAGCAGTTCTTC
TRBV7-2	TRBJ2-3	-	-	CASSLRVLAGGSTDTQYF	TGTGCCAGCAGCTTAAGGGTATTGGCGGGCGGAAGCACAGATACGCAGTATTTT
TRBV7-3	TRBJ2-1	-	-	CASSSKLADVNEQFF	TGTGCCAGCAGCTCAAAACTAGCAGACGTAAATGAGCAGTTCTTC
TRBV5-1	TRBJ2-7	TRBD2	once	CASSLAASGRYEQYF	TGCGCCAGCAGCTTGGCTGCTAGCGGGAGGTACGAGCAGTACTTC
TRBV7-8	TRBJ2-7	TRBD1	-	CASSSPRDRGIHEQYF	TGTGCCAGCAGCTCCCCCCGGGACAGGGGAATACACGAGCAGTACTTC
TRBV5-1	TRBJ2-7	-	-	CASSSSREQYF	TGCGCCAGCAGCTCTTCTCGCGAGCAGTACTTC
TRBV5-6	TRBJ2-1	-	-	CASSLVRGNEQFF	TGTGCCAGCAGCTTGGTGAGAGGGAATGAGCAGTTCTTC
TRBV20-1	TRBJ1-1	-	-	CSASGGRGAFF	TGCAGTGCATCGGGGGGGAGAGGAGCTTTCTTT